The text below deals with one T cell receptor beta chain. These data are taken from a study of blood T cell repertoires in COVID-19. In the original workflow: Reference gene primer amplification yielded estimated nucleated cell counts. Sequencing was performed with immunoSEQ multiplex PCR; in TCRdb, only in-frame clones are kept and a portion is missing. From that table come the V and J calls and clone size; the DNA was used to work out D and trimming. The data show over 200,000 clones, about 87% seen once. Per germline, CDR1 SGHRS and CDR2 YFSETQ. Trimming removed 4 bases from V and 8 bases from J; junction bases left unmatched: 5. The CDR3 extends over 15 amino acids.

This receptor was obtained from a woman aged 45-59 years with acute or convalescent COVID-19. Input material: peripheral blood. The chain employs TRBV5-1 and TRBJ2-1, with 14 bases identical to TRBD2. In DNA, the CDR3 is TGCGCCAGCAGCCCCGGGACTAGCGGGAGCCATGAGCAGTTCTTC. Its translation: CASSPGTSGSHEQFF.